Listed below are T cell receptor beta chains from one sample, sequenced in a study of shared clonotypes between healthy human individuals. Sequencing used immunoSEQ multiplex PCR; TCRdb keeps in-frame clones, though not all of them. Among a few million clones, roughly 95% were seen once, and the ten largest hold over 1.5%. The material sequenced was naive CD8+ T cells from PBMCs. The origin of the receptors is a man aged 18-30 years in good health. Some clones in this sample may be carry-over from other donors' samples. CDR3s include the opening cysteine and the closing phenylalanine or tryptophan. A D gene is named only where the DNA matches it firmly. For some rows the clone size is stated as once, few or many, or as a class when expanded; others skip it.

v_call: TRBV5-1; d_call: .; j_call: TRBJ2-7; clone_size: once; cdr3_nt: TGCGCCAGCAGCTTGGGCCACCGGAGCCCCCACGAGCAGTACTTC; cdr3_aa: CASSLGHRSPHEQYF
v_call: TRBV6-5; d_call: .; j_call: TRBJ2-7; clone_size: .; cdr3_nt: TGTGCCAGCAGTCTAGACAGGACCTACGAGCAGTACTTC; cdr3_aa: CASSLDRTYEQYF
v_call: TRBV7-9; d_call: .; j_call: TRBJ1-2; clone_size: few; cdr3_nt: TGTGCCAGCAGCTTAGGGGGTTTCTATGGCTACACCTTC; cdr3_aa: CASSLGGFYGYTF
v_call: TRBV11-2; d_call: .; j_call: TRBJ2-5; clone_size: .; cdr3_nt: TGTGCCAGCAGCGATACTGGGGCAGCCAAAGAGACCCAGTACTTC; cdr3_aa: CASSDTGAAKETQYF
v_call: TRBV29-1; d_call: .; j_call: TRBJ2-2; clone_size: .; cdr3_nt: TGCAGCGCCGAACCAGAAACCGGGGAGCTGTTTTTT; cdr3_aa: CSAEPETGELFF
v_call: TRBV27; d_call: .; j_call: TRBJ2-1; clone_size: .; cdr3_nt: TGTGCCAGCAGGATCTCAGGGGCACCCTACAATGAGCAGTTCTTC; cdr3_aa: CASRISGAPYNEQFF
v_call: TRBV7-2; d_call: .; j_call: TRBJ1-4; clone_size: .; cdr3_nt: TGTGCCAGCAGCCAAAGTCGAGGGTCAATGAGGGAAAAACTGTTTTTT; cdr3_aa: CASSQSRGSMREKLFF
v_call: TRBV27; d_call: TRBD1; j_call: TRBJ2-3; clone_size: .; cdr3_nt: TGTGCCAGCAGTTGGACAGGAGGCCCCGCAGATACGCAGTATTTT; cdr3_aa: CASSWTGGPADTQYF
v_call: TRBV30; d_call: TRBD1; j_call: TRBJ1-1; clone_size: .; cdr3_nt: TGTGCCTGGAGTTCGCCCGGGACAGGACAAGGTATCGTGGCTTTCTTT; cdr3_aa: CAWSSPGTGQGIVAFF
v_call: TRBV7-8; d_call: TRBD2; j_call: TRBJ2-7; clone_size: .; cdr3_nt: TGTGCCAGCACGACCCCCCGGGGACCGGAGCGGGGGAGCTCCTACGAGCAGTACTTC; cdr3_aa: CASTTPRGPERGSSYEQYF
v_call: TRBV27; d_call: .; j_call: TRBJ2-7; clone_size: .; cdr3_nt: TGTGCCAGCAGTTGGGGTAGGTCCTACGAGCAGTACTTC; cdr3_aa: CASSWGRSYEQYF
v_call: TRBV19; d_call: TRBD1; j_call: TRBJ1-5; clone_size: .; cdr3_nt: TGTGCCAGTAGTATGGACAGGGCCTATCAGCCCCAGCATTTT; cdr3_aa: CASSMDRAYQPQHF
v_call: TRBV5-6; d_call: .; j_call: TRBJ1-1; clone_size: .; cdr3_nt: TGTGCCAGCAGCGATTCGGGGGGGCTACTACAAGCTTTCTTT; cdr3_aa: CASSDSGGLLQAFF
v_call: TRBV7-6; d_call: .; j_call: TRBJ2-7; clone_size: once; cdr3_nt: TGTGCCAGCAGCACCATTAGCGGCCGATCCTACGAGCAGTACTTC; cdr3_aa: CASSTISGRSYEQYF
v_call: TRBV19; d_call: TRBD1; j_call: TRBJ2-5; clone_size: .; cdr3_nt: TGTGCCAGTAGTTCCGTACAGGGGGAAAGGGAGACCCAGTACTTC; cdr3_aa: CASSSVQGERETQYF
v_call: TRBV27; d_call: TRBD1; j_call: TRBJ2-7; clone_size: .; cdr3_nt: TGTGCCAGCAGTCTCGTCCGGGGGACAGGGCCACACGAGCAGTACTTC; cdr3_aa: CASSLVRGTGPHEQYF
v_call: TRBV27; d_call: TRBD1; j_call: TRBJ1-3; clone_size: .; cdr3_nt: TGTGCCAGCAGTTTGACAGGGGGCTATGGAAACACCATATATTTT; cdr3_aa: CASSLTGGYGNTIYF
v_call: TRBV7-9; d_call: .; j_call: TRBJ2-4; clone_size: .; cdr3_nt: TGTGCCAGCAGCTTGACAGTAGCCAAAAACATTCAGTACTTC; cdr3_aa: CASSLTVAKNIQYF
v_call: TRBV5-1; d_call: .; j_call: TRBJ2-1; clone_size: .; cdr3_nt: TGCGCCAGCAGCGTGGCGGACCAAGGGGCCCATGAGCAGTTCTTC; cdr3_aa: CASSVADQGAHEQFF
v_call: TRBV7-3; d_call: TRBD2; j_call: TRBJ2-7; clone_size: .; cdr3_nt: TGTGCCAGCAGCTTAATAGCGGGGGGCCCCTACGAGCAGTACTTC; cdr3_aa: CASSLIAGGPYEQYF
v_call: TRBV18; d_call: .; j_call: TRBJ2-3; clone_size: once; cdr3_nt: TGTGCCAGCTCGCCAAAGAGGACAGATACGCAGTATTTT; cdr3_aa: CASSPKRTDTQYF
v_call: TRBV27; d_call: .; j_call: TRBJ1-2; clone_size: .; cdr3_nt: TGTGCCAGCGTCGGGGTCGATGGCTACACCTTC; cdr3_aa: CASVGVDGYTF
v_call: TRBV5-1; d_call: TRBD2; j_call: TRBJ2-7; clone_size: .; cdr3_nt: TGCGCCAGCAGCCTGGATCGTAATAGCGGGACCTACGAGCAGTACTTC; cdr3_aa: CASSLDRNSGTYEQYF
v_call: TRBV9; d_call: .; j_call: TRBJ1-1; clone_size: .; cdr3_nt: TGTGCCAGCAGCGTAGGGGTGCCGGATGAAGCTTTCTTT; cdr3_aa: CASSVGVPDEAFF
v_call: TRBV13; d_call: .; j_call: TRBJ1-1; clone_size: .; cdr3_nt: TGTGCCAGCAGCTTCTCGGCAGACCCACCATGGAACACTGAAGCTTTCTTT; cdr3_aa: CASSFSADPPWNTEAFF
v_call: TRBV6-5; d_call: .; j_call: TRBJ1-1; clone_size: .; cdr3_nt: TGTGCCACTTGGGCCTGGAGGACTGAAGCTTTCTTT; cdr3_aa: CATWAWRTEAFF
v_call: TRBV6-1; d_call: .; j_call: TRBJ1-3; clone_size: .; cdr3_nt: TGTGCCAGCAGGGGACGCTCTGGAAACACCATATATTTT; cdr3_aa: CASRGRSGNTIYF
v_call: TRBV13; d_call: .; j_call: TRBJ2-5; clone_size: .; cdr3_nt: TGTGCCAGCAACGAAAGGGGATCCTTAGATGGGTACCAAGAGACCCAGTACTTC; cdr3_aa: CASNERGSLDGYQETQYF
v_call: TRBV13; d_call: TRBD1; j_call: TRBJ1-1; clone_size: .; cdr3_nt: TGTGCCAGCAGCTTATCCTCGACAGGGTACACTGAAGCTTTCTTT; cdr3_aa: CASSLSSTGYTEAFF
v_call: TRBV11-2; d_call: TRBD2; j_call: TRBJ2-7; clone_size: .; cdr3_nt: TGTGCCAGCAGCTTCACTAGCGGAACCTCCTACGAGCAGTACTTC; cdr3_aa: CASSFTSGTSYEQYF
v_call: TRBV7-6; d_call: TRBD2; j_call: TRBJ2-5; clone_size: .; cdr3_nt: TGTGCCAGCAGCCTCCGGACTAGCGGGAAAGAGACCCAGTACTTC; cdr3_aa: CASSLRTSGKETQYF
v_call: TRBV19; d_call: TRBD2; j_call: TRBJ2-5; clone_size: .; cdr3_nt: TGTGCCAGTACGGGACTAGCGGGACAAGAGACCCAGTACTTC; cdr3_aa: CASTGLAGQETQYF
v_call: TRBV7-6; d_call: TRBD1; j_call: TRBJ1-2; clone_size: .; cdr3_nt: TGTGCCAGCAGCTTAGCGGCGAGGGGACAGGGTGGTAATGGCTACACCTTC; cdr3_aa: CASSLAARGQGGNGYTF
v_call: TRBV27; d_call: .; j_call: TRBJ1-2; clone_size: .; cdr3_nt: TGTGCCAGCAGTACTGCATCGTGGGGGCGACTCGGCTACACCTTC; cdr3_aa: CASSTASWGRLGYTF
v_call: TRBV7-2; d_call: TRBD2; j_call: TRBJ2-1; clone_size: .; cdr3_nt: TGTGCCAGCAGCTCTAGACTAGCGGGGGACCTTAAGCAGTTCTTC; cdr3_aa: CASSSRLAGDLKQFF
v_call: TRBV10-1; d_call: TRBD1; j_call: TRBJ2-7; clone_size: .; cdr3_nt: TGCGCCAGCAGTGAGCGGACAGGGATATTTTCCTACGAGCAGTACTTC; cdr3_aa: CASSERTGIFSYEQYF
v_call: TRBV25-1; d_call: .; j_call: TRBJ2-5; clone_size: .; cdr3_nt: TGTGCCAGCACCCCAGGGGAAGAGACCCAGTACTTC; cdr3_aa: CASTPGEETQYF
v_call: TRBV28; d_call: .; j_call: TRBJ1-2; clone_size: few; cdr3_nt: TGTGCCATCACGAAAGACAGGAGCAATGGCTACACCTTC; cdr3_aa: CAITKDRSNGYTF
v_call: TRBV15; d_call: .; j_call: TRBJ1-1; clone_size: .; cdr3_nt: TGTGCCACCAGCGCTTCCGGGACACCGAACACTGAAGCTTTCTTT; cdr3_aa: CATSASGTPNTEAFF
v_call: TRBV7-2; d_call: TRBD2; j_call: TRBJ2-7; clone_size: .; cdr3_nt: TGTGCCAGCAGCTTAGGGGAGGGCTCCCTCTACGAGCAGTACTTC; cdr3_aa: CASSLGEGSLYEQYF
v_call: TRBV29-1; d_call: TRBD1; j_call: TRBJ1-2; clone_size: once; cdr3_nt: TGCAGCGTTACAGGGGGCTATGGCTACACCTTC; cdr3_aa: CSVTGGYGYTF
v_call: TRBV4-1; d_call: .; j_call: TRBJ1-3; clone_size: .; cdr3_nt: TGCGCCAGCAGCCAAGTACCCTGGACGGGCGGAAACACCATATATTTT; cdr3_aa: CASSQVPWTGGNTIYF
v_call: TRBV4-3; d_call: TRBD2; j_call: TRBJ2-3; clone_size: .; cdr3_nt: TGCGCCAGCAGCCAGGGACTAGCGGAGAACACAGATACGCAGTATTTT; cdr3_aa: CASSQGLAENTDTQYF
v_call: TRBV15; d_call: .; j_call: TRBJ1-1; clone_size: .; cdr3_nt: TGTGCCACCAGCAGAGGGTCACGGAACACTGAAGCTTTCTTT; cdr3_aa: CATSRGSRNTEAFF
v_call: TRBV11-2; d_call: .; j_call: TRBJ2-1; clone_size: .; cdr3_nt: TGTGCCAGCAGCTTAGCTATTTACAATGAGCAGTTCTTC; cdr3_aa: CASSLAIYNEQFF
v_call: TRBV28; d_call: .; j_call: TRBJ2-7; clone_size: .; cdr3_nt: TGTGCCAGCAGTTGGGGGGACATGCAGTACTTC; cdr3_aa: CASSWGDMQYF
v_call: TRBV19; d_call: .; j_call: TRBJ2-3; clone_size: .; cdr3_nt: TGTGCCAGTAGTATCGCCGGACACCTACTCACAGATACGCAGTATTTT; cdr3_aa: CASSIAGHLLTDTQYF
v_call: TRBV27; d_call: .; j_call: TRBJ2-7; clone_size: .; cdr3_nt: TGTGCCAGCAGTTCCTCAGCCGGGACACTCTCCTACGAGCAGTACTTC; cdr3_aa: CASSSSAGTLSYEQYF
v_call: TRBV2; d_call: .; j_call: TRBJ2-3; clone_size: .; cdr3_nt: TGTGCCAGCAGTGAAGCTTCAGGGCCCTTAGGCACAGATACGCAGTATTTT; cdr3_aa: CASSEASGPLGTDTQYF
v_call: TRBV27; d_call: .; j_call: TRBJ1-1; clone_size: .; cdr3_nt: TGTGCCAGCATCGGGAGTGACACTGAAGCTTTCTTT; cdr3_aa: CASIGSDTEAFF
v_call: TRBV5-8; d_call: TRBD1; j_call: TRBJ1-5; clone_size: .; cdr3_nt: TGTGCCAGCAGCTGGAGCGGACAGGGTGTATGGAATCAGCCCCAGCATTTT; cdr3_aa: CASSWSGQGVWNQPQHF
v_call: TRBV4-2; d_call: .; j_call: TRBJ1-2; clone_size: .; cdr3_nt: TGTGCCAGCAGCCAAGATCGGGGGCCCAAATATGGCTACACCTTC; cdr3_aa: CASSQDRGPKYGYTF
v_call: TRBV19; d_call: .; j_call: TRBJ2-2; clone_size: .; cdr3_nt: TGTGCCAGTAGTCCTGACACCGGGGAGCTGTTTTTT; cdr3_aa: CASSPDTGELFF
v_call: TRBV6-6; d_call: .; j_call: TRBJ1-1; clone_size: .; cdr3_nt: TGTGCCAGCAGGCGAGGCTCGGGACCCTTGAACACTGAAGCTTTCTTT; cdr3_aa: CASRRGSGPLNTEAFF
v_call: TRBV11-2; d_call: TRBD1; j_call: TRBJ2-7; clone_size: .; cdr3_nt: TGTGCCAGCAGCTTAGAACCGGGACAGAGGGCGTCCTTC; cdr3_aa: CASSLEPGQRASF